The 22 T cell receptor beta chains given below trace back to one sample, sequenced in a study of cytomegalovirus exposure and HLA in healthy donors. In the PCR, 60 Vbeta and 13 Jbeta primers were used. Assay used: immunoSEQ multiplex PCR; TCRdb lists only in-frame clones, some missing. This sample has 180,000 or so clones, with 8.5% to 10% found just once. Source material: PBMCs. Receptors were obtained from a woman aged 25-40 years in good health and CMV-seropositive.

The V call is TRBV9, the J call TRBJ2-7; D remains ambiguous. Germline V gene data show CDR1 as SGDLS and CDR2 as YYNGEE. The CDR3 sequence is 16 residues long. The V end lost 0 bases, the J end lost 4 bases, and 17 bases lay between the germline ends. DNA of the CDR3: TGTGCCAGCAGCGTAGAGGTTGCGACTGCCCCTTACGAGCAGTACTTC. Protein product: CASSVEVATAPYEQYF.

This clone was observed a few times. Written as DNA, the CDR3 is TGCGCCAGCAGCTTGCTGCGGAGGGAATACAATGAGCAGTTCTTC. It yields the protein CASSLLRREYNEQFF. This chain uses TRBV5-1 with TRBJ2-1, with D possibly matching TRBD2 (6 bases). The CDR3 runs 15 residues. From germline, CDR1 is SGHRS and CDR2 YFSETQ. V gave up 1 base and J gave up 4 bases, with 12 bases separating them.

The gene calls are TRBV6-5 and TRBJ2-7, with 10 bases identical to TRBD2. The V gene's germline CDR1 is MNHEY and CDR2 SVGAGI. The V and J ends lost 6 bases and 4 bases, in that order; junction bases with no gene match: 9. The CDR3 covers 15 residues. CDR3 coding DNA: TGTGCCAGCAGCCGTGGACTAGCGGTTATTTACGAGCAGTACTTC. Translating gives CASSRGLAVIYEQYF.

The chain is built from TRBV9 and TRBJ2-2; D is perhaps TRBD2 (5 bases). This CDR3 is built from 16 residues. V was shortened by 3 bases and J by 7 bases, with 19 bases between the two germline ends. The germline gives CDR1 SGDLS, CDR2 YYNGEE. In DNA, the CDR3 is TGTGCCAGCAGCGGCGGGCCTTGGCGTAAACGCGGGGAGCTGTTTTTT. This encodes CASSGGPWRKRGELFF.

This clone has just a few counts. The chain carries TRBV27 and TRBJ2-1, with 9 bases lining up with TRBD1. CDR3 length: 15 amino acids. The J segment lost 3 bases and the V segment lost 6 bases, leaving 6 bases of the junction unmatched. Germline V gene sequence: CDR1 MNHEY, CDR2 SMNVEV (reference sequence). As DNA, the CDR3 is TGTGCCAGCAGCCCGCGGACAGGGGTCTACAATGAGCAGTTCTTC. Its protein is CASSPRTGVYNEQFF.

This clone was picked up a small number of times. The DNA for the CDR3 is TGCGCCAGCAGAGAATCAGGGGGGAGCAATCAGCCCCAGCATTTT. Protein sequence: CASRESGGSNQPQHF. This chain uses TRBV10-2 with TRBJ1-5; 7 bases fit TRBD1. Germline CDR1 is WSHSY and CDR2 is SAAADI. CDR3 size: 15 residues. J gave up 1 base and V 6 bases, and 6 bases lay outside the gene matches.

The chain combines TRBV1 with TRBJ2-7; the D call in the table, TRBD1, was not verified against the DNA. TRBV1 is recorded as a pseudogene. The CDR3 runs 14 residues. DNA of the CDR3: TGCACCAGCAGCAAGACAGGGCCCCCCTACGAGCAGTACTTC. Protein sequence: CTSSKTGPPYEQYF.

The J gene is TRBJ1-2, the V gene TRBV5-1; TRBD1 is a possible D gene (5 bases). The CDR3 contains 16 residues. In germline, CDR1 is SGHRS, CDR2 YFSETQ. V shed 4 bases and J shed 1 base, with 17 bases lying between them. This CDR3 reads CASSQALRGSNYGYTF. The CDR3, as DNA: TGCGCCAGCAGCCAGGCACTTAGGGGAAGTAACTATGGCTACACCTTC. Based on the CDR3 plus reference TRBV5-1 and TRBJ1-2, the full variable domain is KAGVTQTPRYLIKTRGQQVTLSCSPISGHRSVSWYQQTPGQGLQFLFEYFSETQRNKGNFPGRFSGRQFSNSRSEMNVSTLELGDSALYLCASSQALRGSNYGYTFGSGTRLTVV.

The chain has TRBV4-1 and TRBJ2-1, with 8 nucleotides matching TRBD2. The CDR3 length is 15 residues. Losses at the gene ends were 9 bases for V and 7 bases for J; bases not matched to a gene: 14. Germline CDR1 and CDR2: MGHRA and YSYEKL. CDR3: CASRVRAGVVNEQFF. The CDR3 region has the DNA TGCGCCAGTCGGGTGAGAGCGGGAGTGGTAAATGAGCAGTTCTTC.

The V gene is TRBV5-1, the J gene TRBJ2-3; 7 bases align to TRBD2. With 2 bases clipped from V and 2 bases from J, the junction kept 11 bases outside the gene matches. Germline V lookup: CDR1 SGHRS, CDR2 YFSETQ. CDR3 size: 17 residues. The CDR3 DNA sequence: TGCGCCAGCAGCTTATTTCCGGGAGGCACCACCACAGATACGCAGTATTTT. It yields the protein CASSLFPGGTTTDTQYF. The variable domain in full, completed from reference TRBV5-1 and TRBJ2-3, reads KAGVTQTPRYLIKTRGQQVTLSCSPISGHRSVSWYQQTPGQGLQFLFEYFSETQRNKGNFPGRFSGRQFSNSRSEMNVSTLELGDSALYLCASSLFPGGTTTDTQYFGPGTRLTVL.

This clone was counted only a few times. The J gene is TRBJ2-2, the V gene TRBV9; D possibly corresponds to TRBD1 (5 bases). The germline V gene encodes CDR1 SGDLS and CDR2 YYNGEE. The CDR3 is 16 amino acids. Trimming removed 4 bases from V and 5 bases from J, with 18 bases in between. In DNA form, the CDR3 reads TGTGCCAGCAGCCCCCGGGCCCAAGGGGAAACCGGGGAGCTGTTTTTT. This codes for CASSPRAQGETGELFF.

The chain joins TRBV5-6 to TRBJ1-2, with TRBD1 matching 7 bases. Germline CDR1 is SGHDT and CDR2 is YYEEEE. V gave up 4 bases and J gave up 8 bases; unmatched junction bases: 8. This CDR3 contains 13 residues. As DNA, the CDR3 is TGTGCCAGCAGCGTCGACAGGGATCGAGGCTACACCTTC. This encodes CASSVDRDRGYTF. The complete variable domain, with remaining parts taken from reference TRBV5-6 and TRBJ1-2, reads DAGVTQSPTHLIKTRGQQVTLRCSPKSGHDTVSWYQQALGQGPQFIFQYYEEEERQRGNFPDRFSGHQFPNYSSELNVNALLLGDSALYLCASSVDRDRGYTFGSGTRLTVV.

V is TRBV15 and J is TRBJ1-1; tentative D call: TRBD1 (5 bases). V gave up 4 bases and J gave up 2 bases, with 8 bases separating them. From germline, CDR1 is LNHNV and CDR2 YYDKDF (reference sequence). This CDR3 is 13 amino acids long. CDR3: CATSTDTNTEAFF. CDR3 coding DNA: TGTGCCACCAGCACGGACACAAACACTGAAGCTTTCTTT.

This clone was found a few times. The rearrangement links TRBV7-7 to TRBJ1-1; D is perhaps TRBD1 (5 bases). The germline V gene encodes CDR1 SSHAT and CDR2 FNYEAQ (reference sequence). V dropped 1 base and J dropped 6 bases, with 9 bases sitting between them. The CDR3 covers 13 residues. The CDR3 DNA sequence: TGTGCCAGCAGCTTAGTCCAGGGCGCTGAAGCTTTCTTT. Translating it yields CASSLVQGAEAFF.

The CDR3 DNA sequence: TGTGCCAGCAGTCGACAGCTGCTGAACACTGAAGCTTTCTTT. It specifies CASSRQLLNTEAFF. The V and J genes are TRBV11-2 and TRBJ1-1; possibly TRBD1 for D (5 bases). Germline CDR1 SGHAT, CDR2 FQNNGV. Trimming removed 6 bases from V and 0 bases from J, with 11 bases in between. CDR3 size: 14 residues.

V gene TRBV9 combines with J gene TRBJ1-2; D remains unclear. This CDR3 contains 12 residues. V gave up 4 bases and J gave up 8 bases, with 12 bases separating them. The germline gives CDR1 SGDLS, CDR2 YYNGEE. The CDR3 region has the DNA TGTGCCAGCAGCTCCTTGGAGGTGGGCTACACCTTC. It encodes CASSSLEVGYTF. Complete variable domain (other parts from reference TRBV9 and TRBJ1-2): DSGVTQTPKHLITATGQRVTLRCSPRSGDLSVYWYQQSLDQGLQFLIQYYNGEERAKGNILERFSAQQFPDLHSELNLSSLELGDSALYFCASSSLEVGYTFGSGTRLTVV.

In this sample, this clone turned up a few times. The J gene is TRBJ2-1, the V gene TRBV27, with a weak D call TRBD1 (5 bases). Germline V gene sequence: CDR1 MNHEY, CDR2 SMNVEV (reference sequence). The CDR3 contains 15 residues. The ends were cut back, 0 bases at V and 5 bases at J, with 11 bases in the middle. The CDR3 DNA reads TGTGCCAGCAGTTTATCAGGGGTAGGGAACAATGAGCAGTTCTTC. Its translation is CASSLSGVGNNEQFF.

The chain links TRBV18 to TRBJ1-5, with TRBD1 identical over 8 bases. The CDR3 is made up of 16 amino acids. V was pared by 2 bases and J by 2 bases, with 5 bases of the junction left unmatched. CDR1 is KGHSH and CDR2 is LQKENI in the germline V gene. As DNA, the CDR3 is TGTGCCAGCTCACCAGACAGGGGTAAGGGCAATCAGCCCCAGCATTTT. Residues: CASSPDRGKGNQPQHF. Based on the CDR3 plus reference TRBV18 and TRBJ1-5, the full variable domain is NAGVMQNPRHLVRRRGQEARLRCSPMKGHSHVYWYRQLPEEGLKFMVYLQKENIIDESGMPKERFSAEFPKEGPSILRIQQVVRGDSAAYFCASSPDRGKGNQPQHFGDGTRLSIL.

This clone has more than one count but fewer than ten. CDR3 amino acids: CAVGGEGPYEQYF. In nucleotides, the CDR3 is TGTGCCGTAGGGGGGGAGGGACCCTACGAGCAGTACTTC. V gene TRBV27 combines with J gene TRBJ2-7, with a weak D call TRBD2 (7 bases). CDR3 size: 13 residues. V lost 11 bases, J lost 2 bases, and 16 bases lay in between. Germline loops: CDR1 MNHEY, CDR2 SMNVEV (reference sequence).

The chain is built from TRBV30 and TRBJ1-3, with D uncertain. Per the germline V gene, CDR1 is GTSNPN and CDR2 is SVGIG (reference sequence). The CDR3 extends over 13 amino acids. The CDR3 DNA reads as TGTGGAGGGTCCGGGAGCTCTGGAAACACCATATATTTT. This gives the protein CGGSGSSGNTIYF.

The chain employs TRBV4-1 and TRBJ2-1; perhaps TRBD1 as D (6 bases). CDR1 MGHRA and CDR2 YSYEKL come from the germline V gene. This CDR3 has 9 amino acids. Deletions cut 8 bases from V and 15 bases from J, with 11 bases between. As DNA, the CDR3 is TGCGCCAGCCGGGACACAGGGTTCTTC. Amino acid sequence: CASRDTGFF.

The chain links TRBV7-2 to TRBJ2-5; D gene ambiguous. V was cut by 4 bases and J by 5 bases, with 5 bases left in between. The CDR3 spans 11 residues. The germline V gene has CDR1 SGHTA and CDR2 FQGNSA. CDR3 amino acids: CASSSFETQYF. CDR3 DNA: TGTGCCAGCAGCTCTTTTGAGACCCAGTACTTC.